The clone carrying this T cell receptor beta chain was seen repeatedly, ten times or more. The antigen remains undetermined. The CDR3 runs to 15 residues. V lost 3 bases to trimming and J lost 3 bases; unmatched junction nucleotides: 9. Germline CDR1 and CDR2: DFQATT and SNEGSKA (reference sequence). This entry is derived from a study of T-cell reconstitution after alpha-beta-depleted transplantation in children. TCRbeta library preparation incorporated unique molecular identifiers. TCRdb processed the PCR reads anew with MiXCR; each CDR3 protein has one entry. The repertoire has 250,000 to 300,000 distinct CDR3 sequences, around 7.1% of them found once; the top ten carry about 8.2%. Study conclusions and caveats: TCRbeta diversity was high at day 60 in some patients (a result of surviving recipient T cells and thymic progenitors). One year post-transplant, T-cell counts and diversity were largely derived from T cells produced anew. Alpha-beta T cells about two months after transplant reportedly derived from several hundred expanded graft clones.

Sequences were derived from peripheral blood, sampled 360 days after TCRalphabeta/CD19-depleted stem cell transplant. The sequence was obtained from a female patient between 2 and 15 years old who had a stem cell transplant for Fanconi anemia, so the T cells may come from the graft donor. The chain is built from TRBV20-1 and TRBJ2-7; 9 bases line up with TRBD1. CDR3 coding DNA: TGCAGTGCTAGCCCCCGGGACAGGGCTCACTACGAGCAGTACGTC. Translating gives CSASPRDRAHYEQYV.